These 4 T cell receptor beta chains originate from one sample sequenced in a study of OX40 agonist ivuxolimab in advanced cancers. Assay: immunoSEQ multiplex PCR; the TCRdb copy retains only in-frame clones and omits some. The repertoire holds roughly 70,000 clones, around 90% seen once, with approximately 2.8% in the top ten. This specimen was CD4+ or CD8+ T cells sorted from blood, taken in a trial of the OX40 agonist ivuxolimab. The receptors originated from an adult with an advanced solid tumor such as melanoma, head and neck, liver or kidney cancer.

V and J are TRBV6-6 and TRBJ2-3, with TRBD2 identical over 8 bases. Trimming at V came to 2 bases and at J to 6 bases, leaving 4 bases not matched to a gene. The CDR3 length is 14 residues. Looked up from germline, CDR1 is MNHNY and CDR2 is SVGAGI (reference sequence). The CDR3 spells CASSYPGGRDTQYF. The CDR3 coding sequence is TGTGCCAGCAGTTACCCGGGGGGGAGGGATACGCAGTATTTT.

The chain has TRBV28 and TRBJ2-2, with 8 positions matching TRBD2. J lost 5 bases, V lost 6 bases, and 5 bases had no gene match. The CDR3 contains 14 residues. Germline CDR1 is MDHEN and CDR2 is SYDVKM. CDR3 residues: CASRAGGQTGELFF. CDR3 DNA: TGTGCCAGCAGGGCGGGGGGCCAAACCGGGGAGCTGTTTTTT.

The chain is built from TRBV18 and TRBJ1-4; no clear D. This CDR3 has 13 residues. Trimming cost V 3 bases and J 5 bases, with 7 bases left between them. Per the germline V gene, CDR1 is KGHSH and CDR2 is LQKENI. CDR3 in amino acids: CASSPDGNEKLFF. CDR3 nucleotide sequence: TGTGCCAGCTCACCCGACGGGAATGAAAAACTGTTTTTT. Looking up the rest from reference TRBV18 and TRBJ1-4 gives the full variable domain: NAGVMQNPRHLVRRRGQEARLRCSPMKGHSHVYWYRQLPEEGLKFMVYLQKENIIDESGMPKERFSAEFPKEGPSILRIQQVVRGDSAAYFCASSPDGNEKLFFGSGTQLSVL.

The chain links TRBV30 to TRBJ1-5, with D tentatively TRBD1 (6 bases). Germline assignment: CDR1 GTSNPN and CDR2 SVGIG (reference sequence). The CDR3 consists of 15 residues. V was shortened by 2 bases and J by 4 bases, with 15 bases between the two germline ends. CDR3 residues: CAWSTGQGSNQPQHF. CDR3 in DNA: TGTGCCTGGAGTACGGGGCAGGGGTCGAATCAGCCCCAGCATTTT.